A selection of T cell receptor beta chains follows, all from one sample in a study of blood T cell repertoires in COVID-19. Clones were sequenced by immunoSEQ multiplex PCR, and TCRdb holds only the in-frame ones, with some missing. Altogether roughly 130,000 clones are present, around 90% being singletons, with the ten largest covering 3.5% to 5%. The sequenced sample consisted of peripheral blood. The receptors were sampled from a man aged 60-69 years with COVID-19, enrolled during active disease. The CDR3 runs from the conserved cysteine through the conserved F or W. The order of the fields is J gene, V gene, D gene, clone size, CDR3 DNA, CDR3 protein. D genes are given only for firm matches. Not all rows give a size; the values are once, few, many and, for expanded clones, a class.

TRBJ2-1	TRBV9	TRBD2	-	TGTGCCAGCAGCGCAGGGACTAGCGGGACCCCCCTGGGGCAGTTCTTC	CASSAGTSGTPLGQFF
TRBJ2-6	TRBV14	TRBD2	-	TGTGCCAGCAGACACGGACTAGCGCGGCCGTCTGGGGCCAACGTCCTGACTTTC	CASRHGLARPSGANVLTF
TRBJ2-5	TRBV7-9	TRBD2	large	TGTGCCAGCAGCCACCCTAGCGGGAGACGAGAGGAGACCCAGTACTTC	CASSHPSGRREETQYF
TRBJ1-3	TRBV10-3	TRBD1	-	TGTGCCATCAGCCGCCCCGACAGGGGGCAAAGATCTGGAAACACCATATATTTT	CAISRPDRGQRSGNTIYF
TRBJ2-3	TRBV5-4	TRBD2	-	TGTGCCAGCAACCGGAAGACTAGCGCTAGCACAGATACGCAGTATTTT	CASNRKTSASTDTQYF
TRBJ2-7	TRBV5-1	-	-	TGCGCCAGCAGCGTAGGACACTCCCAGGGCGAGCAGTACTTC	CASSVGHSQGEQYF
TRBJ1-4	TRBV30	TRBD1	-	TGTGCCTGGAGTGGGCCCAGGGGGGTTAATGAAAAACTGTTTTTT	CAWSGPRGVNEKLFF
TRBJ2-5	TRBV2	-	-	TGTGCCAGCAGTGACACAGGTCCATTAACGGAGACCCAGTACTTC	CASSDTGPLTETQYF
TRBJ2-7	TRBV5-6	-	once	TGTGCCAGCTCACAGGGATTAACCTACGAGCAGTACTTC	CASSQGLTYEQYF
TRBJ1-2	TRBV16	-	-	TGTGCCAGCAGCCAATCGGGTGAGGGCTTGGGCTACACCTTC	CASSQSGEGLGYTF
TRBJ1-2	TRBV19	-	-	TGTGCCAGCGCGGGGACGCGGAACTATGGCTACACCTTC	CASAGTRNYGYTF
TRBJ2-3	TRBV10-1	TRBD2	-	TGCGCCAGCAGTGTAGAGACTAGCGGGACAGATACGCAGTATTTT	CASSVETSGTDTQYF
TRBJ1-2	TRBV5-4	TRBD1	-	TGTGCCAGCAGCATGGACAGGGGGGTATATGGCTACACCTTC	CASSMDRGVYGYTF
TRBJ2-7	TRBV4-1	TRBD2	few	TGCGCCAGCAGCCACGCGATCGACTACGGGAGGTCCTCCTACGAGCAGTACTTC	CASSHAIDYGRSSYEQYF
TRBJ2-7	TRBV19	-	once	TGTGCCAGTAGTGGGCCGCAGGGAGGCTACTACGAGCAGTACTTC	CASSGPQGGYYEQYF
TRBJ1-5	TRBV28	TRBD1	-	TGTGCCAGCAGACAGGGGACTTTGAATCAGCCCCAGCATTTT	CASRQGTLNQPQHF
TRBJ2-3	TRBV9	-	-	TGTGCCAGCAGCCCCCGGCAGGCCGAGAGCACAGATACGCAGTATTTT	CASSPRQAESTDTQYF
TRBJ1-2	TRBV19	TRBD1	-	TGTGCCAGTAGTCTAGAGGGACAGGACTATGGCTACACCTTC	CASSLEGQDYGYTF
TRBJ2-1	TRBV9	TRBD2	-	TGTGCCAGCAGCTCCTGGACTAGCGGGAGGAGTAATGAGCAGTTCTTC	CASSSWTSGRSNEQFF
TRBJ1-2	TRBV27	TRBD1	-	TGTGCCAGCAGTTCGACAGGGGTATATGGCTACACCTTC	CASSSTGVYGYTF
TRBJ1-4	TRBV19	-	-	TGTGCCAGTAGTTCGGGGCAGACAGGTTATGAAAAACTGTTTTTT	CASSSGQTGYEKLFF
TRBJ1-1	TRBV9	-	-	TGTGCCAGCAGCGTAGGGGGCGCGATGAACACTGAAGCTTTCTTT	CASSVGGAMNTEAFF
TRBJ2-2	TRBV3-1/TRBV3-2	-	-	TGTGCCAGCAGCCGGAGGAGTACCACCGGGGAGCTGTTTTTT	CASSRRSTTGELFF
TRBJ2-7	TRBV10-3	-	-	TGTGCCATCAGTGCGACTAGCTCCTACGAGCAGTACTTC	CAISATSSYEQYF
TRBJ2-4	TRBV5-1	-	-	TGCGCCAGCAGCTTGGATTTTAGCGGACTAGCCAAAAACATTCAGTACTTC	CASSLDFSGLAKNIQYF
TRBJ2-1	TRBV13	TRBD2	-	TGTGCCAGCAGCTACAACGGGCAGGGAGGGCCCTACAATGAGCAGTTCTTC	CASSYNGQGGPYNEQFF
TRBJ2-1	TRBV3-1/TRBV3-2	TRBD2	-	TGTGCCAGCAGCCAAGATGGTACTAGCGGGGGGGAGCAGTTCTTC	CASSQDGTSGGEQFF
TRBJ1-5	TRBV13	TRBD1	-	TGTGCCAGCAGCTTAGGCAGGGGGAGCAATCAGCCCCAGCATTTT	CASSLGRGSNQPQHF
TRBJ2-7	TRBV10-1	-	-	TGCGCCAGCAGTGAGTCCCCTGGACAAGACGAGCAGTACTTC	CASSESPGQDEQYF
TRBJ1-4	TRBV25-1	-	-	TGTGCCAGCAGTGAATTTCGGGGTGCCGGGGAAAAACTGTTTTTT	CASSEFRGAGEKLFF
TRBJ2-7	TRBV5-1	TRBD2	-	TGCGCCAGCAGCTTGGGAACGGGACTAGCGGGGTACGAGCAGTACTTC	CASSLGTGLAGYEQYF
TRBJ2-2	TRBV5-5	TRBD2	once	TGTGCCAGCAGTTTCCCGGGGAGCGGGGACACCGGGGAGCTGTTTTTT	CASSFPGSGDTGELFF
TRBJ2-2	TRBV5-1	TRBD2	-	TGCGCCAGCACCCTCGGACTAGCGGGAGTCACCGGGGAGCTGTTTTTT	CASTLGLAGVTGELFF